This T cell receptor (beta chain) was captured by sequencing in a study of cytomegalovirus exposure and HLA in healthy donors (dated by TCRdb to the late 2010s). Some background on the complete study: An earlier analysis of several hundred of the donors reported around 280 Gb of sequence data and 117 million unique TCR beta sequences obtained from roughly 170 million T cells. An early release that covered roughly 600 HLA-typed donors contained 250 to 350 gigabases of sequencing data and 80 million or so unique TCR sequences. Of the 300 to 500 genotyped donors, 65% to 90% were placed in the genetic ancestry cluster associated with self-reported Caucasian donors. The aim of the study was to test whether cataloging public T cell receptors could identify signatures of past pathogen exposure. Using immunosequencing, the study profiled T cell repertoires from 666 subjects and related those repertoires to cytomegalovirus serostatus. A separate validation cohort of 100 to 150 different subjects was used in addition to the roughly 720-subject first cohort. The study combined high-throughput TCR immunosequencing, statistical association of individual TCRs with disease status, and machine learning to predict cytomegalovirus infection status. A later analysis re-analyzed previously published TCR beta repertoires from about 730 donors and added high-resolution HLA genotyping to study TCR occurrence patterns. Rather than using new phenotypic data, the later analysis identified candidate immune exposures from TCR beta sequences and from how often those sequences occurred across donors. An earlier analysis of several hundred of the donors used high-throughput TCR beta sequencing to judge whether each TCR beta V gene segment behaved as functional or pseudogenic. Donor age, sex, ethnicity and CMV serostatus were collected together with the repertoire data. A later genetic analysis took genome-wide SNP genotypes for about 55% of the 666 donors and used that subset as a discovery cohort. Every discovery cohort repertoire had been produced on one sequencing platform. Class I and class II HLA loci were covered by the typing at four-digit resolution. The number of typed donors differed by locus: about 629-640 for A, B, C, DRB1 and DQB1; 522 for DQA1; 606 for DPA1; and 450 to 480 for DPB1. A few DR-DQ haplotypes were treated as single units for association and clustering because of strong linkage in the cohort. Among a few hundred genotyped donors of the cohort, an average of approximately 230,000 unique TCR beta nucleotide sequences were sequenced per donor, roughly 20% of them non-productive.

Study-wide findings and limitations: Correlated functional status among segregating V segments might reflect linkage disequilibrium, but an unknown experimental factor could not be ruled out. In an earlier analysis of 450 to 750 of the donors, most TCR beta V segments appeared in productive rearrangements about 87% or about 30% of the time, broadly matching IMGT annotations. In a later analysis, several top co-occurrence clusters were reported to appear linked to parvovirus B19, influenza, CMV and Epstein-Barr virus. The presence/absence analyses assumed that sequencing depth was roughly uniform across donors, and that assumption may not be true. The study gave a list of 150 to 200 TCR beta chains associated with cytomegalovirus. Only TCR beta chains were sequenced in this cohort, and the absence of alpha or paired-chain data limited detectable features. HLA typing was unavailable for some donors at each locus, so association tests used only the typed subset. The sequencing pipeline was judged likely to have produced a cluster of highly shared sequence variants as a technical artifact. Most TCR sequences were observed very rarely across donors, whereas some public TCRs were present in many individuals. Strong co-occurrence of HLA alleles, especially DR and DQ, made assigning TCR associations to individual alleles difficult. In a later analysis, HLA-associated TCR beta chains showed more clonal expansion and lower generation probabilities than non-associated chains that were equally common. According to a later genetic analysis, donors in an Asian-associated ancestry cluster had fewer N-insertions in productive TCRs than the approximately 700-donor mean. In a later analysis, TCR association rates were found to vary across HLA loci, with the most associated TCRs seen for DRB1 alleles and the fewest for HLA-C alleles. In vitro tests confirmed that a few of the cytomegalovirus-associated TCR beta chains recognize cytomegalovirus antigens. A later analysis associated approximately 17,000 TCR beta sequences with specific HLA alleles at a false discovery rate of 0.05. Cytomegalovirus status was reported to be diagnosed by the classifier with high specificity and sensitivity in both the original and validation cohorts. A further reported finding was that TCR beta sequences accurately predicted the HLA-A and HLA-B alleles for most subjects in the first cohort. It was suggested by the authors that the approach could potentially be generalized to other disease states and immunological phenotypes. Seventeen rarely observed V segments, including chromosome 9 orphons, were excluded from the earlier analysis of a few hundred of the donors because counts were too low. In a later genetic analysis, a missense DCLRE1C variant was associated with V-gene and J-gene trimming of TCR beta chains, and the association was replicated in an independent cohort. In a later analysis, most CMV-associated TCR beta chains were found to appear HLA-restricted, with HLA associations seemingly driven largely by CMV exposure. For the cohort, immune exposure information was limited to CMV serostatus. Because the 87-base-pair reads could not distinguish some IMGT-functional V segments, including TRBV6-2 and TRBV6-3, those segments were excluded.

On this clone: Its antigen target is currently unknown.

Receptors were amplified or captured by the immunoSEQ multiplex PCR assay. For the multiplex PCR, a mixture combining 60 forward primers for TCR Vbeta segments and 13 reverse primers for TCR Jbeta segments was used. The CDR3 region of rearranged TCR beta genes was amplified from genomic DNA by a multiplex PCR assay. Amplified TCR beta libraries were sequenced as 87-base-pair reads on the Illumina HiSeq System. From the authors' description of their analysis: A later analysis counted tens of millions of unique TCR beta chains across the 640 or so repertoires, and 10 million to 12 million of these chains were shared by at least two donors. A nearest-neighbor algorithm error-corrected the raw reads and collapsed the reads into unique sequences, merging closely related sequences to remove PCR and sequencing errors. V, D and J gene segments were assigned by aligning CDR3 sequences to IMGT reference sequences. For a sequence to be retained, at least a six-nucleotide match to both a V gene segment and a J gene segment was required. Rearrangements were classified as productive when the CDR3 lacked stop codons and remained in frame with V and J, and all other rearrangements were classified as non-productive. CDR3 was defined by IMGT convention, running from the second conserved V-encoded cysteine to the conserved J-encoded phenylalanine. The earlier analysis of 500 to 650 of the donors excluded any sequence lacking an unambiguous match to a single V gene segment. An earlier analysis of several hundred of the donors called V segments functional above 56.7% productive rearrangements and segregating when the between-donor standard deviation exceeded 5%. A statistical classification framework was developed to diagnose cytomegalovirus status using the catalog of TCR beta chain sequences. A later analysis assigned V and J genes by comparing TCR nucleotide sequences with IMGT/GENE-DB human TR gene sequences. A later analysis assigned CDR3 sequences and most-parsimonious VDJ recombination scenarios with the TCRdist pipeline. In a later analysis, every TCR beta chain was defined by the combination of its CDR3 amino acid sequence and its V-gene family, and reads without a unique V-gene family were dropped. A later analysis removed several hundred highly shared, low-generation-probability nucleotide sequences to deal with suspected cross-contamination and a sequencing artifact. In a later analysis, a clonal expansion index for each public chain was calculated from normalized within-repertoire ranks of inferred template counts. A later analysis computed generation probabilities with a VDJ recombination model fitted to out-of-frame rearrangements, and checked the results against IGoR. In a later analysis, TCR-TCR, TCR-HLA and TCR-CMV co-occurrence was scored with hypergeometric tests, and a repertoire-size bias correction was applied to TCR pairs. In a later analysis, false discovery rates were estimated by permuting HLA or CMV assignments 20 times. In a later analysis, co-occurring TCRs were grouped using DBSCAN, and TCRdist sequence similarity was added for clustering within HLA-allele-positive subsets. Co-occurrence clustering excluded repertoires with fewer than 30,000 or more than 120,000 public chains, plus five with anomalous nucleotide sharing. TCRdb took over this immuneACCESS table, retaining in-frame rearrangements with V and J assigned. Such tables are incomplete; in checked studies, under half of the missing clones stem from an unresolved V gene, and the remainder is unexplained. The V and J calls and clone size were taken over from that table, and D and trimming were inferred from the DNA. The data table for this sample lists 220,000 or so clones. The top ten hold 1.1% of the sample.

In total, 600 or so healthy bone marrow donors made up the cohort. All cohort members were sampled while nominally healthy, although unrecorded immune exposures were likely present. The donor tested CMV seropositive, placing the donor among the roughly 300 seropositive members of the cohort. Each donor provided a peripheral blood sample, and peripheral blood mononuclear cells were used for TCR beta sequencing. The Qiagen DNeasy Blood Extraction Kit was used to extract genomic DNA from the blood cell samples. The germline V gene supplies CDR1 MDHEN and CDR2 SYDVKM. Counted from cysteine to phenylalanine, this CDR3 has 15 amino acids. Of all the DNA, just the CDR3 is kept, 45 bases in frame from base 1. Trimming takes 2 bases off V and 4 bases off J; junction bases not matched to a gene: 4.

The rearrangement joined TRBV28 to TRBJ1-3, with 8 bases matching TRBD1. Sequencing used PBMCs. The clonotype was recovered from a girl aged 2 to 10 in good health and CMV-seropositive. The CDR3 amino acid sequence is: CASSLGQGSGNTIYF. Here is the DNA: TGTGCCAGCAGTTTAGGACAGGGATCCGGAAACACCATATATTTT.